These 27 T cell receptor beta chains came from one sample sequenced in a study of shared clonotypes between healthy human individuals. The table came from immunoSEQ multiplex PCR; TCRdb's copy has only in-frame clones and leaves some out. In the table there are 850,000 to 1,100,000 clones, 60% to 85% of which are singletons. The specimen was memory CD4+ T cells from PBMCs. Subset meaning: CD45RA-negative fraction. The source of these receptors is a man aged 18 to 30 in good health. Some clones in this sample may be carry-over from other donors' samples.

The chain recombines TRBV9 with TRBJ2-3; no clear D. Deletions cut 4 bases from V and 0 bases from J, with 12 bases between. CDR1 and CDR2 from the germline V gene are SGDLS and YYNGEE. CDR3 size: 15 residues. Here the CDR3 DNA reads TGTGCCAGCAGCTCAGACGGCGGAAGCACAGATACGCAGTATTTT. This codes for CASSSDGGSTDTQYF. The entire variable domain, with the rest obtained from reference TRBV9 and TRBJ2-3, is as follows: DSGVTQTPKHLITATGQRVTLRCSPRSGDLSVYWYQQSLDQGLQFLIQYYNGEERAKGNILERFSAQQFPDLHSELNLSSLELGDSALYFCASSSDGGSTDTQYFGPGTRLTVL.

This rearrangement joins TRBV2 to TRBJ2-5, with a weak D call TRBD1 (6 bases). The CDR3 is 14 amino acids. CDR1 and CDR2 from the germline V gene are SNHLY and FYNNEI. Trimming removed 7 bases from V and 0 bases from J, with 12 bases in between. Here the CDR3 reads CASKHRDNQETQYF. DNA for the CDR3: TGTGCCAGCAAACACCGGGACAACCAAGAGACCCAGTACTTC. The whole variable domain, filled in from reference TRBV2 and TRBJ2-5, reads EPEVTQTPSHQVTQMGQEVILRCVPISNHLYFYWYRQILGQKVEFLVSFYNNEISEKSEIFDDQFSVERPDGSNFTLKIRSTKLEDSAMYFCASKHRDNQETQYFGPGTRLLVL.

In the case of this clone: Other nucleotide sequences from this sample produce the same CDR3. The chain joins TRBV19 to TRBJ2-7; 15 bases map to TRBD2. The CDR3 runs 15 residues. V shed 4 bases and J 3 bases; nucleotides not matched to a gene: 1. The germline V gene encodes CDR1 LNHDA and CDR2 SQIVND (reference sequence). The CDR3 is CASSTGLAGGYEQYF. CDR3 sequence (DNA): TGTGCCAGTAGTACGGGACTAGCGGGGGGCTACGAGCAGTACTTC.

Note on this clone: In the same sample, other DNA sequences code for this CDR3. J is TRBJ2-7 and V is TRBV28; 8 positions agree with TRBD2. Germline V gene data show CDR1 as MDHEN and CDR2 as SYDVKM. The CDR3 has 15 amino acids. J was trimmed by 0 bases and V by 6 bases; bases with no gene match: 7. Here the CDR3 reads CASSSLAGGSYEQYF. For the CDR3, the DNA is TGTGCCAGCAGCTCCCTGGCGGGGGGCTCCTACGAGCAGTACTTC.

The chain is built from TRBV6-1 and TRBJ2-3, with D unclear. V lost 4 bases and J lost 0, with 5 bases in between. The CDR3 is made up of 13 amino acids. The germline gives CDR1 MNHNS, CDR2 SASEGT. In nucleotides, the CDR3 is TGTGCCAGCAGTGTTGTTAGCACAGATACGCAGTATTTT. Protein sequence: CASSVVSTDTQYF.

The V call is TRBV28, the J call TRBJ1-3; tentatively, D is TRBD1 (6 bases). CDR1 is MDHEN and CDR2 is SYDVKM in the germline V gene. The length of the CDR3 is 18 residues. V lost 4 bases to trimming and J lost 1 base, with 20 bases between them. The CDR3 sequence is CASSSGGDGTPSGNTIYF. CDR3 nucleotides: TGTGCCAGCAGTTCCGGAGGGGATGGGACACCTTCTGGAAACACCATATATTTT.

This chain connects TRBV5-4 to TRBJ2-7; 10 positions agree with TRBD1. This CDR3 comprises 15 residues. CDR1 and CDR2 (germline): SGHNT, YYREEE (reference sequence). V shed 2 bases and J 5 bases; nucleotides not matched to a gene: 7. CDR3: CASSLDRGRVHEQYF. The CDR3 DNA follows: TGTGCCAGCAGCTTAGACAGGGGGCGCGTCCACGAGCAGTACTTC.

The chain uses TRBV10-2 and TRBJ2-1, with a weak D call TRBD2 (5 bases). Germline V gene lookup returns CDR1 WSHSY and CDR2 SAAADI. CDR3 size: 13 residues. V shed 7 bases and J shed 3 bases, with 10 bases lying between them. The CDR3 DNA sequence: TGCGCCAGCAACCTGGACTTCTACAATGAGCAGTTCTTC. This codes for CASNLDFYNEQFF.

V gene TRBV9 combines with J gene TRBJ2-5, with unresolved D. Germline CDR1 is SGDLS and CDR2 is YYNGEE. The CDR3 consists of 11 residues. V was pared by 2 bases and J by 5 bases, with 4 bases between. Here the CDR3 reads CASSVCETQYF. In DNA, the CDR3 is TGTGCCAGCAGCGTGTGTGAGACCCAGTACTTC.

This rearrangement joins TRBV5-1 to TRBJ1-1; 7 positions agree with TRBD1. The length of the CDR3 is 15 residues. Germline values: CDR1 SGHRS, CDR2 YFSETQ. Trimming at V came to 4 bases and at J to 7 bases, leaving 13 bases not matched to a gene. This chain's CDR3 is CASSPLEGAHREAFF. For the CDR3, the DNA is TGCGCCAGCAGCCCCCTCGAGGGGGCGCACCGTGAAGCTTTCTTT. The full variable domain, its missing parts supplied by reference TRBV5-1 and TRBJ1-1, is KAGVTQTPRYLIKTRGQQVTLSCSPISGHRSVSWYQQTPGQGLQFLFEYFSETQRNKGNFPGRFSGRQFSNSRSEMNVSTLELGDSALYLCASSPLEGAHREAFFGQGTRLTVV.

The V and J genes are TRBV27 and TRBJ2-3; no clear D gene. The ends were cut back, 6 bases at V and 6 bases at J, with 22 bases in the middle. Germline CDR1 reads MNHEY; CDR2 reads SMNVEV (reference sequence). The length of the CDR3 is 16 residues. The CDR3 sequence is CASSPKGVRSTDTQYF. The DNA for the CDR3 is TGTGCCAGCAGCCCCAAAGGAGTTCGGTCAACCGATACGCAGTATTTT.

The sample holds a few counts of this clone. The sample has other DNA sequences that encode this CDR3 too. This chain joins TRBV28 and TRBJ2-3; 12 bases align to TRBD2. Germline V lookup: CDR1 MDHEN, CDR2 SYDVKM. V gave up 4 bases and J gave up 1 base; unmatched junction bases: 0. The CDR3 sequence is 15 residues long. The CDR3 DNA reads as TGTGCCAGCAGTTCTAGCGGGAGGGGCACAGATACGCAGTATTTT. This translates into CASSSSGRGTDTQYF.

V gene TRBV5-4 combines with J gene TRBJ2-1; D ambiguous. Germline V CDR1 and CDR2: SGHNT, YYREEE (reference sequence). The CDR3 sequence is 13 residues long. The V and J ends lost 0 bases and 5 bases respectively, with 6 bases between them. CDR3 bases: TGTGCCAGCAGCTTGGGCCGCGACAATGAGCAGTTCTTC. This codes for CASSLGRDNEQFF.

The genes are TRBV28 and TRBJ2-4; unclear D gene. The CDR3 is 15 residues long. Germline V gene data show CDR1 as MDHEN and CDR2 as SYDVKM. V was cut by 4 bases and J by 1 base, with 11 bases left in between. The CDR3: CASSSDRWAKNIQYF. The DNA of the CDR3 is TGTGCCAGCAGTTCAGACCGTTGGGCCAAAAACATTCAGTACTTC.

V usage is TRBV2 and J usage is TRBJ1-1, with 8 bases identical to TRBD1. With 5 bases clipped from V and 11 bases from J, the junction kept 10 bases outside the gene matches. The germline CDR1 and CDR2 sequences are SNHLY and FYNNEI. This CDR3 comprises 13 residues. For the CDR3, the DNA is TGTGCCAGCAGTCCCTCGGACAGGGTCGCTGCTTTCTTT. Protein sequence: CASSPSDRVAAFF.

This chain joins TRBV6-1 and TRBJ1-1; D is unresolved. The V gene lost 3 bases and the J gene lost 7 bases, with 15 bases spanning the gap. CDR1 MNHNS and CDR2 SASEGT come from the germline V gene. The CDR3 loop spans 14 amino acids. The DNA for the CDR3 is TGTGCCAGCAGTGAGGTGGATTGGAGGAGTGAAGCTTTCTTT. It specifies CASSEVDWRSEAFF.

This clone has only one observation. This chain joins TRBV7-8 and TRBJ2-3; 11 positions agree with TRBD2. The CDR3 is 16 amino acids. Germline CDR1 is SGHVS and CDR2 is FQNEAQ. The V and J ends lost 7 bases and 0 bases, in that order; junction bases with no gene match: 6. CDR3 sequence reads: CASTKTSGASTDTQYF. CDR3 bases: TGTGCCAGCACCAAGACTAGCGGGGCCAGCACAGATACGCAGTATTTT. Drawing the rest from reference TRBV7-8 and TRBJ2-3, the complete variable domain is GAGVSQSPRYKVAKRGQDVALRCDPISGHVSLFWYQQALGQGPEFLTYFQNEAQLDKSGLPSDRFFAERPEGSVSTLKIQRTQQEDSAVYLCASTKTSGASTDTQYFGPGTRLTVL.

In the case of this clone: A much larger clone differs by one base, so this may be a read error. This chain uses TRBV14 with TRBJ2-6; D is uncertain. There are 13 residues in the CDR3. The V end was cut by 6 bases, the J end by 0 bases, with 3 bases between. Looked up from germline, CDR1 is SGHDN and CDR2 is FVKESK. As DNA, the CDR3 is TGTGCCAGCAGTTACTCTGGGGCCAACGTCCTGACTTTC. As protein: CASSYSGANVLTF.

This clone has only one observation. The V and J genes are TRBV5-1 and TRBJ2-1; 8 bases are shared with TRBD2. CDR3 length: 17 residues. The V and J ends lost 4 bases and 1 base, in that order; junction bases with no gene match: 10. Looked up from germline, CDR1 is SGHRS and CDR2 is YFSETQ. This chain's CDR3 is CASSRVSGAGSYNEQFF. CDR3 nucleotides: TGCGCCAGCAGCCGCGTTAGCGGGGCCGGGTCCTACAATGAGCAGTTCTTC.

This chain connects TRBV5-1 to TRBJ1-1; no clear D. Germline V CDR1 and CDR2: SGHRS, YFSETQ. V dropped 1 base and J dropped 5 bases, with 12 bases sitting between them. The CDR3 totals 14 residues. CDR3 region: CASSLQASRTEAFF. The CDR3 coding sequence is TGCGCCAGCAGCTTGCAGGCCTCGAGGACTGAAGCTTTCTTT.

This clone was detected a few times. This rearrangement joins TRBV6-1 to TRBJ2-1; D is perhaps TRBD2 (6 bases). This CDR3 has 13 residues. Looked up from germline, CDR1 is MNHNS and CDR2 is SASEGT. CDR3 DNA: TGTTCCTCAGCGGGCGCAAACTACAATGAGCAGTTCTTC. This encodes CSSAGANYNEQFF.

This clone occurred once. The CDR3 spells CASSLWTGGSGANVLTF. The CDR3 region has the DNA TGCGCCAGCAGCTTGTGGACCGGTGGGTCTGGGGCCAACGTCCTGACTTTC. The rearrangement links TRBV5-1 to TRBJ2-6; unclear D gene. The CDR3 covers 17 residues. Trimming stripped 1 base from V and 1 base from J, with 12 bases between. Germline CDR1 is SGHRS and CDR2 is YFSETQ.

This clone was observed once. The CDR3 region has the DNA TGTGCCAGCAGTGACGAGCCACCCCTCCACTTT. Amino acids: CASSDEPPLHF. The J gene is TRBJ1-6, the V gene TRBV2; no firm D call. V gave up 3 bases and J gave up 11 bases, with 5 bases separating them. This CDR3 region has 11 residues. CDR1 is SNHLY, CDR2 FYNNEI, per germline.

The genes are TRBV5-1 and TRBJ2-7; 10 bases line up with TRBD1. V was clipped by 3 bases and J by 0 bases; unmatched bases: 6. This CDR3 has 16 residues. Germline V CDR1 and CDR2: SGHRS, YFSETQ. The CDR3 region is CASSWATGGVSYEQYF. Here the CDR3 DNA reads TGCGCCAGCAGCTGGGCGACAGGGGGCGTCTCCTACGAGCAGTACTTC.

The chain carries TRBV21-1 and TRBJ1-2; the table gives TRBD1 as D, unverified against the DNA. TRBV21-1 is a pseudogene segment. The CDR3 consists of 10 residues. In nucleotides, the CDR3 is TGTGCCAGCAGCAAACAGGGCTACACCTTC. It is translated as CASSKQGYTF.

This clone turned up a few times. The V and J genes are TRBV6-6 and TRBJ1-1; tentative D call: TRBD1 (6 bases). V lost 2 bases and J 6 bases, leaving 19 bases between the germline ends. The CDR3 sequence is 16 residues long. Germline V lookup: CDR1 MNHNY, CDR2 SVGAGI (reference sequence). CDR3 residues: CASSYPRGGVRAEAFF. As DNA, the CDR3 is TGTGCCAGCAGTTACCCGAGGGGGGGAGTTAGGGCTGAAGCTTTCTTT.

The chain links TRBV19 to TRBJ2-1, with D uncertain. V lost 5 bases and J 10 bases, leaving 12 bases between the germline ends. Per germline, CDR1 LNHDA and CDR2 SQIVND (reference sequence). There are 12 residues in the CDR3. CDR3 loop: CASSPFRAEQFF. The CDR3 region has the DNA TGTGCCAGTAGTCCCTTCAGAGCGGAGCAGTTCTTC.